The 3 T cell receptor beta chains listed next were all sequenced from one sample in a study of cytomegalovirus exposure and HLA in healthy donors (dated by TCRdb to 2016 to 2017). The protocol used for the library was the immunoSEQ multiplex PCR assay. TCRdb took this table from immuneACCESS and kept in-frame rearrangements with V and J called. Such tables lack part of the clones; where checked against another copy, unresolved V genes explain under half of the gap, and the rest is unexplained. For this sample the table gives 150,000 or so clones, of which nearly 90% were detected only once. 9% to 9.5% of the sample is in the top ten clones. Input material: PBMCs. The source of these receptors is a woman under 30 in good health and CMV-seropositive.

This chain links TRBV4-1 with TRBJ2-1; 8 bases align to TRBD2. The germline CDR1 and CDR2 sequences are MGHRA and YSYEKL. The CDR3 length is 16 residues. The trim removed 3 bases at V and 0 bases at J, leaving 4 bases unmatched. The CDR3 region is CASSQIAGSSYNEQFF. The CDR3 bases are TGCGCCAGCAGCCAGATAGCGGGGAGCTCCTACAATGAGCAGTTCTTC.

This clone was counted between two and nine times. V is TRBV10-2 and J is TRBJ2-1; 7 bases agree with TRBD1. CDR1 WSHSY and CDR2 SAAADI come from the germline V gene. The CDR3 loop spans 12 amino acids. V was clipped by 7 bases and J by 10 bases; unmatched bases: 7. The CDR3 region is CASMTGYQEQFF. DNA for the CDR3: TGCGCCAGCATGACAGGGTACCAGGAGCAGTTCTTC.

V usage is TRBV6-1 and J usage is TRBJ2-1; TRBD1 might be the D (6 bases). The CDR3 covers 15 residues. V was cut by 1 base and J by 2 bases, with 9 bases left in between. Germline CDR1 MNHNS, CDR2 SASEGT. CDR3 in DNA: TGTGCCAGCAGTGAAGACAGGGTGGCCTACAATGAGCAGTTCTTC. Amino acids: CASSEDRVAYNEQFF.